This T cell receptor (beta chain) was sequenced for a study of blood T cell repertoires in COVID-19. About the study: Sites across the United States, Italy and Spain contributed samples from acute and convalescent COVID-19. PBMCs, B-cell-depleted T cells, or T cells were the source of the cDNA or gDNA that made up the material.

This clone was seen only a few times. TCRdb keeps only in-frame clones here, not all; method: immunoSEQ multiplex PCR. The table shows about 170,000 clones, with about three quarters occurring only once. With 3 bases clipped from V and 4 bases from J, the junction kept 5 bases outside the gene matches. Germline assignment: CDR1 MNHEY and CDR2 SVGAGI. The CDR3 has 16 amino acids. V gene TRBV6-5 combines with J gene TRBJ2-1; 11 bases fit TRBD2. The clonotype originates from a man aged 60-69 years with acute or convalescent COVID-19. The sample was peripheral blood. CDR3 nucleotide sequence: TGTGCCAGCAGTTATGCCTCTAGCGGGGGGTACAATGAGCAGTTCTTC. It codes for CASSYASSGGYNEQFF.